A single sample is the source of the 30 T cell receptor beta chains below, sequenced in a study of chemoradiotherapy in HPV16-positive cancers. Generated by immunoSEQ multiplex PCR, the TCRdb table keeps only in-frame clones and is missing some. This sample has roughly 9,000 clones; around 80% occur once, and the top ten carry 35% to 45%. Sequences were derived from tumor tissue, sampled from a patient who underwent chemoradiotherapy. The receptors derive from a human donor with HPV-associated anogenital cancer.

A few counts support this clone. The J gene is TRBJ1-1, the V gene TRBV9; D is undetermined. Trimming stripped 0 bases from V and 4 bases from J, with 10 bases between. This CDR3 comprises 14 residues. CDR1 is SGDLS and CDR2 is YYNGEE in the germline V gene. CDR3 protein: CASSVALSSTEAFF. Written as DNA, the CDR3 is TGTGCCAGCAGCGTAGCTCTCAGCAGCACTGAAGCTTTCTTT.

The CDR3 DNA reads TGCAGCCTGAAGTCTAGCGGGAGATCGGGATTTTACAATGAGCAGTTCTTC. Amino acids: CSLKSSGRSGFYNEQFF. The chain carries TRBV29-1 and TRBJ2-1; 10 positions agree with TRBD2. The V and J ends lost 8 bases and 4 bases, in that order; junction bases with no gene match: 17. Germline CDR1 and CDR2: SQVTM and ANQGSEA. The CDR3 loop spans 17 amino acids.

The chain uses TRBV14 and TRBJ1-3; D gene uncertain. CDR1 is SGHDN and CDR2 is FVKESK in the germline V gene. This CDR3 contains 17 residues. Trimming took off 0 bases at V and 0 bases at J, with 12 bases between the two ends. The CDR3 protein is CASSQDLGAYSGNTIYF. CDR3 sequence (DNA): TGTGCCAGCAGCCAAGATCTAGGAGCATACTCTGGAAACACCATATATTTT. Complete variable domain (other parts from reference TRBV14 and TRBJ1-3): EAGVTQFPSHSVIEKGQTVTLRCDPISGHDNLYWYRRVMGKEIKFLLHFVKESKQDESGMPNNRFLAERTGGTYSTLKVQPAELEDSGVYFCASSQDLGAYSGNTIYFGEGSWLTVV.

The chain is built from TRBV14 and TRBJ1-3; 7 bases align to TRBD1. The CDR3 extends over 17 amino acids. In germline, CDR1 is SGHDN, CDR2 FVKESK. The V and J ends lost 0 bases and 0 bases, in that order; junction bases with no gene match: 5. Here the CDR3 reads CASSQDRGTVSGNTIYF. DNA for the CDR3: TGTGCCAGCAGCCAAGATAGGGGGACAGTCTCTGGAAACACCATATATTTT.

J is TRBJ1-4 and V is TRBV5-1, with D unresolved. The germline V gene encodes CDR1 SGHRS and CDR2 YFSETQ. The CDR3 has 14 residues. The germline V and J ends were trimmed by 0 bases and 4 bases, with 7 bases remaining between them. The CDR3 region has the DNA TGCGCCAGCAGCTTGGCCAGGTATAATGAAAAACTGTTTTTT. It specifies CASSLARYNEKLFF.

This chain uses TRBV5-6 with TRBJ1-2; D gene unclear. Trimming shortened V by 3 bases and J by 4 bases, and 7 bases separated the two germline ends. From germline, CDR1 is SGHDT and CDR2 YYEEEE. The CDR3 loop spans 12 amino acids. CDR3 nucleotide sequence: TGTGCCAGCAGCTCATACAGCTATGGCTACACCTTC. Translation gives CASSSYSYGYTF. Looking up the rest from reference TRBV5-6 and TRBJ1-2 gives the full variable domain: DAGVTQSPTHLIKTRGQQVTLRCSPKSGHDTVSWYQQALGQGPQFIFQYYEEEERQRGNFPDRFSGHQFPNYSSELNVNALLLGDSALYLCASSSYSYGYTFGSGTRLTVV.

CDR3 loop: CASSFEGAYGNTIYF. In DNA, the CDR3 is TGTGCCAGCAGCTTCGAGGGGGCTTATGGAAACACCATATATTTT. This sequence joins TRBV11-2 and TRBJ1-3; 7 bases align to TRBD1. The CDR3 covers 15 residues. Germline lookup yields CDR1 SGHAT and CDR2 FQNNGV. The V and J ends lost 3 bases and 3 bases, in that order; junction bases with no gene match: 5. Combining the CDR3 with reference TRBV11-2 and TRBJ1-3 gives the whole variable domain EAGVAQSPRYKIIEKRQSVAFWCNPISGHATLYWYQQILGQGPKLLIQFQNNGVVDDSQLPKDRFSAERLKGVDSTLKIQPAKLEDSAVYLCASSFEGAYGNTIYFGEGSWLTVV.

V gene TRBV2 combines with J gene TRBJ2-2; D possibly corresponds to TRBD1 (5 bases). This CDR3 is built from 15 residues. V gave up 5 bases and J gave up 7 bases, with 17 bases separating them. The germline CDR1 and CDR2 sequences are SNHLY and FYNNEI. DNA of the CDR3: TGTGCCAGCAGTTCTCACCGACAGTCCGGCGGGGAGCTGTTTTTT. This gives the protein CASSSHRQSGGELFF.

The chain couples TRBV5-4 to TRBJ1-1; 9 positions agree with TRBD1. With 4 bases clipped from V and 1 base from J, the junction kept 8 bases outside the gene matches. The CDR3 length is 16 residues. Germline V lookup: CDR1 SGHNT, CDR2 YYREEE (reference sequence). Here the CDR3 reads CASSTGTGYGNTEAFF. In nucleotides, the CDR3 is TGTGCCAGCAGCACCGGGACAGGGTATGGGAACACTGAAGCTTTCTTT. The full variable domain, completed using reference TRBV5-4 and TRBJ1-1, is ETGVTQSPTHLIKTRGQQVTLRCSSQSGHNTVSWYQQALGQGPQFIFQYYREEENGRGNFPPRFSGLQFPNYSSELNVNALELDDSALYLCASSTGTGYGNTEAFFGQGTRLTVV.

This chain joins TRBV29-1 and TRBJ2-2, with D maybe TRBD2 (5 bases). Germline V CDR1 and CDR2: SQVTM, ANQGSEA. This CDR3 has 12 amino acids. The CDR3 DNA reads as TGCGCTGCGGGCTTCTCTAACGGGGAGCTGTTTTTT. This translates into CAAGFSNGELFF.

This clone was recorded a few times. The rearrangement uses TRBV29-1 and TRBJ2-1, with 10 positions matching TRBD1. The CDR3 covers 18 residues. Germline values: CDR1 SQVTM, CDR2 ANQGSEA. After removal of 3 bases from V and 1 base from J, the junction contained 12 bases not matched to a gene. The CDR3 DNA follows: TGCAGCGTTGAGGGCTGGTCGGACAGGGGGTTTTCCTACAATGAGCAGTTCTTC. Amino acids: CSVEGWSDRGFSYNEQFF.

The V gene is TRBV4-1, the J gene TRBJ1-1; no definite D call. Germline V lookup: CDR1 MGHRA, CDR2 YSYEKL. The CDR3 extends over 16 amino acids. V lost 0 bases and J lost 3, with 14 bases in between. In DNA, the CDR3 is TGCGCCAGCAGCCAAGATATGGAGAAAAGGTACACTGAAGCTTTCTTT. Protein sequence: CASSQDMEKRYTEAFF.

This chain connects TRBV6-6 to TRBJ2-7; the D is unclear. The CDR3 runs 15 residues. CDR1 and CDR2 from the germline V gene are MNHNY and SVGAGI (reference sequence). Between the trimmed V and J ends, which lost 0 bases and 3 bases, there was a span of 12 bases. CDR3 sequence reads: CASSYSQLGVYEQYV. The CDR3 DNA reads as TGTGCCAGCAGTTACTCGCAACTTGGGGTCTACGAGCAGTACGTC.

The V and J genes are TRBV6-4 and TRBJ1-2; D might be TRBD1 (5 bases). Germline V lookup: CDR1 MRHNA, CDR2 SNTAGT. V lost 0 bases and J lost 5, with 7 bases in between. The CDR3 sequence is 13 residues long. The CDR3 spells CASSDSAGYGYTF. CDR3 in DNA: TGTGCCAGCAGTGACTCGGCAGGGTATGGCTACACCTTC.

This rearrangement joins TRBV9 to TRBJ2-1; no firm D call. The germline V and J ends were trimmed by 0 bases and 8 bases, with 3 bases remaining between them. Germline CDR1 SGDLS, CDR2 YYNGEE. The CDR3 spans 11 residues. The CDR3 DNA sequence: TGTGCCAGCAGCGTAGGTGATGAGCAGTTCTTC. This translates into CASSVGDEQFF.

CDR3 coding DNA: TGTGCCAGCAGTTTATCGGGGAGACGGAGAGTCTATGGCTACACCTTC. Amino acid sequence: CASSLSGRRRVYGYTF. The J gene is TRBJ1-2, the V gene TRBV27; no reliable D call. The CDR3 is 16 residues long. Germline V CDR1 and CDR2: MNHEY, SMNVEV (reference sequence). Between the trimmed V and J ends, which lost 0 bases and 4 bases, there was a span of 15 bases.

The sample holds one count of this clone. The chain is built from TRBV11-2 and TRBJ2-3, with D perhaps matching TRBD1 (5 bases). The CDR3 sequence is 14 residues long. The germline V gene has CDR1 SGHAT and CDR2 FQNNGV. V lost 6 bases and J lost 0, with 10 bases in between. CDR3 protein: CASSPGSSTDTQYF. CDR3 DNA sequence: TGTGCCAGCAGTCCAGGGTCGAGCACAGATACGCAGTATTTT.

The genes are TRBV4-3 and TRBJ2-2, with TRBD2 identical over 7 bases. CDR1 and CDR2 from the germline V gene are LGHNA and YSLEER. CDR3 length equals 18 residues. Trimming at V came to 4 bases and at J to 4 bases, leaving 15 bases not matched to a gene. The CDR3 sequence is CASSPKVPGGSSTGELFF. CDR3 nucleotides: TGCGCCAGCAGCCCCAAGGTACCAGGCGGGAGCAGCACCGGGGAGCTGTTTTTT.

This clone is a singleton in its sample. This chain connects TRBV29-1 to TRBJ2-3; 7 nucleotides agree with TRBD1. This CDR3 is 16 amino acids long. J lost 2 bases, V lost 7 bases, and 15 bases had no gene match. CDR1 is SQVTM and CDR2 is ANQGSEA in the germline V gene. The chain's CDR3 is CSADGQELRATDTQYF. The CDR3 DNA follows: TGCAGCGCCGACGGACAGGAGCTACGGGCCACAGATACGCAGTATTTT.

The chain is built from TRBV28 and TRBJ1-1, with a weak D call TRBD1 (6 bases). With 5 bases removed from V and 9 bases from J, the gap between germline ends came to 13 bases. The CDR3 is made up of 12 amino acids. CDR1 MDHEN and CDR2 SYDVKM come from the germline V gene. The CDR3 DNA reads TGTGCCAGCAGTAATGACAGGACCAAAGCTTTCTTT. Amino acid sequence: CASSNDRTKAFF. The whole variable domain, remainder taken from reference TRBV28 and TRBJ1-1, is DVKVTQSSRYLVKRTGEKVFLECVQDMDHENMFWYRQDPGLGLRLIYFSYDVKMKEKGDIPEGYSVSREKKERFSLILESASTNQTSMYLCASSNDRTKAFFGQGTRLTVV.

V usage is TRBV10-2 and J usage is TRBJ1-5; D uncertain. The CDR3 has 13 residues. The germline gives CDR1 WSHSY, CDR2 SAAADI. The germline V and J ends were trimmed by 7 bases and 2 bases, with 9 bases remaining between them. The CDR3 loop reads CASTAGRNQPQHF. The DNA of the CDR3 is TGCGCCAGCACCGCGGGCCGCAATCAGCCCCAGCATTTT.

V usage is TRBV25-1 and J usage is TRBJ2-5, with D possibly matching TRBD1 (5 bases). V lost 1 base to trimming and J lost 5 bases, with 11 bases between them. The V gene's germline CDR1 is MGHDK and CDR2 SYGVNS. This CDR3 has 14 amino acids. The chain's CDR3 is CASSELLAGETQYF. The CDR3 bases are TGTGCCAGCAGTGAATTGTTAGCAGGGGAGACCCAGTACTTC.

The chain is built from TRBV4-2 and TRBJ2-3; TRBD2 agrees at 9 bases. With 1 base clipped from V and 1 base from J, the junction kept 9 bases outside the gene matches. Germline V gives CDR1 LGHNA, CDR2 YNFKEQ. The CDR3 runs to 18 residues. The CDR3: CASSQVPPSGVGTDTQYF. In DNA form, the CDR3 reads TGTGCCAGCAGCCAAGTCCCGCCTAGCGGGGTAGGCACAGATACGCAGTATTTT.

The rearrangement joins TRBV11-3 to TRBJ2-1; 8 positions match TRBD2. Losses at the gene ends were 5 bases for V and 0 bases for J; bases not matched to a gene: 9. The germline CDR1 and CDR2 sequences are SGHNT and YENEEA. This CDR3 is 17 amino acids long. Written as DNA, the CDR3 is TGTGCCAGCAGCCGAAGCGGGAGAGCGAGCTCCTACAATGAGCAGTTCTTC. Its translation: CASSRSGRASSYNEQFF.

The V gene is TRBV7-9, the J gene TRBJ1-2; perhaps TRBD1 as D (5 bases). This CDR3 has 15 amino acids. Trimming shortened V by 8 bases and J by 2 bases, and 18 bases separated the two germline ends. Germline loops: CDR1 SEHNR, CDR2 FQNEAQ (reference sequence). The CDR3 spells CASASSRGVNYGYTF. CDR3 DNA sequence: TGTGCCAGCGCCTCATCCCGGGGCGTCAACTATGGCTACACCTTC. Looking up the rest from reference TRBV7-9 and TRBJ1-2 gives the full variable domain: DTGVSQNPRHKITKRGQNVTFRCDPISEHNRLYWYRQTLGQGPEFLTYFQNEAQLEKSRLLSDRFSAERPKGSFSTLEIQRTEQGDSAMYLCASASSRGVNYGYTFGSGTRLTVV.

This chain connects TRBV7-9 to TRBJ1-1; D unclear. Germline V gives CDR1 SEHNR, CDR2 FQNEAQ (reference sequence). With 4 bases removed from V and 4 bases from J, the gap between germline ends came to 10 bases. The CDR3 covers 13 residues. DNA for the CDR3: TGTGCCAGCAGCTCCTACCCGGGCACTGAAGCTTTCTTT. It codes for CASSSYPGTEAFF. Full variable domain (rest looked up from reference TRBV7-9 and TRBJ1-1): DTGVSQNPRHKITKRGQNVTFRCDPISEHNRLYWYRQTLGQGPEFLTYFQNEAQLEKSRLLSDRFSAERPKGSFSTLEIQRTEQGDSAMYLCASSSYPGTEAFFGQGTRLTVV.

The chain couples TRBV18 to TRBJ2-3, with a possible D match to TRBD2 (6 bases). CDR3 length: 15 residues. The V and J ends lost 3 bases and 2 bases respectively, with 12 bases between them. Germline V CDR1 and CDR2: KGHSH, LQKENI. In DNA form, the CDR3 reads TGTGCCAGCTCACCTCCGGGACTCACCACAGATACGCAGTATTTT. It specifies CASSPPGLTTDTQYF.

V usage is TRBV29-1 and J usage is TRBJ2-1; 7 nucleotides align to TRBD2. The trim removed 4 bases at V and 0 bases at J, leaving 3 bases unmatched. This CDR3 contains 14 residues. The germline V gene encodes CDR1 SQVTM and CDR2 ANQGSEA. The CDR3 DNA reads TGCAGCGTTGCGGGGGGTTCCTCCTACAATGAGCAGTTCTTC. Translation gives CSVAGGSSYNEQFF.

The table lists this clone with a count of one. The chain recombines TRBV19 with TRBJ1-2, with a weak D call TRBD1 (6 bases). CDR3 size: 15 residues. Germline lookup yields CDR1 LNHDA and CDR2 SQIVND (reference sequence). Trimming removed 3 bases at V and 2 bases at J, with 13 bases between. The CDR3: CASSIARGPNYGYTF. DNA for the CDR3: TGTGCCAGTAGTATTGCCCGGGGGCCCAACTATGGCTACACCTTC.

The V gene is TRBV19, the J gene TRBJ1-4; D gene unclear. The V gene lost 6 bases and the J gene lost 10 bases, with 12 bases spanning the gap. The CDR3 has 12 amino acids. CDR1 is LNHDA and CDR2 is SQIVND in the germline V gene (reference sequence). This CDR3 reads CASREGTGKLFF. The DNA of the CDR3 is TGTGCCAGTAGAGAGGGAACGGGAAAACTGTTTTTT.